A selection of T cell receptor beta chains follows, all from one sample in a study of T-cell reconstitution after alpha-beta-depleted transplantation in children. In TCRdb, the PCR reads were re-called with MiXCR into one record per CDR3 protein. The sample yields approximately 300,000 distinct CDR3 sequences, 6% to 10% seen once. This material consisted of peripheral blood, taken 360 days after TCRalphabeta/CD19-depleted stem cell transplant. These receptors came from a female patient aged 2 to 10 who had a stem cell transplant for Fanconi anemia, so the T cells may come from the graft donor. CDR3s include the opening cysteine and the closing phenylalanine or tryptophan. D genes are given only for firm matches. Only part of the rows carry a size: once, few, many, or a class if the clone is expanded.

abundance: many
d_gene: -
j_gene: TRBJ1-2
v_gene: TRBV6-1
CDR3aa: CASSEIGLYGYTF
CDR3nt: TGTGCCAGCAGTGAAATCGGTTTATATGGCTACACCTTC

abundance: many
d_gene: -
j_gene: TRBJ2-6
v_gene: TRBV6-1
CDR3aa: CASSRDSGANVLTF
CDR3nt: TGTGCCAGCAGTAGAGATTCTGGGGCCAACGTCCTGACTTTC

abundance: many
d_gene: -
j_gene: TRBJ2-1
v_gene: TRBV5-1
CDR3aa: CASSLALGGDEQFF
CDR3nt: TGCGCCAGCAGCTTGGCCCTCGGGGGCGATGAGCAGTTCTTC

abundance: -
d_gene: -
j_gene: TRBJ1-2
v_gene: TRBV7-8
CDR3aa: CASSLVGQDYGYTF
CDR3nt: TGTGCCAGCAGCTTAGTGGGGCAGGACTATGGCTACACCTTC

abundance: -
d_gene: -
j_gene: TRBJ1-1
v_gene: TRBV27
CDR3aa: CASSFSHSSLNTEAFF
CDR3nt: TGTGCCAGCAGTTTTTCTCATAGTTCCTTGAACACTGAAGCTTTCTTT

abundance: many
d_gene: -
j_gene: TRBJ2-3
v_gene: TRBV7-3
CDR3aa: CASSRGGPSTDTQYF
CDR3nt: TGTGCCAGCAGCCGCGGGGGCCCTAGCACAGATACGCAGTATTTT

abundance: few
d_gene: -
j_gene: TRBJ1-6
v_gene: TRBV2
CDR3aa: CASSLGSESSYNSPLHF
CDR3nt: TGTGCCAGCAGCTTAGGGTCTGAGAGCTCCTATAATTCACCCCTCCACTTT

abundance: many
d_gene: TRBD2
j_gene: TRBJ2-1
v_gene: TRBV12-3/TRBV12-4
CDR3aa: CASSFGLAGLTEQFF
CDR3nt: TGTGCCAGCAGTTTCGGGCTAGCGGGATTAACTGAGCAGTTCTTC

abundance: few
d_gene: -
j_gene: TRBJ2-3
v_gene: TRBV12-3/TRBV12-4
CDR3aa: CASSFSPLNRDLGTDTQYF
CDR3nt: TGTGCCAGCAGTTTTTCTCCCCTGAACAGGGATTTAGGCACAGATACGCAGTATTTT

abundance: -
d_gene: -
j_gene: TRBJ2-1
v_gene: TRBV9
CDR3aa: CASSVPGNNEQFF
CDR3nt: TGTGCCAGCAGCGTACCCGGGAACAATGAGCAGTTCTTC

abundance: -
d_gene: -
j_gene: TRBJ1-5
v_gene: TRBV19
CDR3aa: CASSRGYSNQPQHF
CDR3nt: TGTGCCAGTAGTAGGGGCTATAGCAATCAGCCCCAGCATTTT

abundance: few
d_gene: TRBD2
j_gene: TRBJ2-3
v_gene: TRBV20-1
CDR3aa: CSAAVTSGYTDTQYF
CDR3nt: TGCAGTGCTGCTGTCACTAGCGGCTACACAGATACGCAGTATTTT

abundance: many
d_gene: -
j_gene: TRBJ2-7
v_gene: TRBV7-2
CDR3aa: CASSQWGAYEQYF
CDR3nt: TGTGCCAGCAGCCAGTGGGGGGCCTACGAGCAGTACTTC

abundance: many
d_gene: -
j_gene: TRBJ1-6
v_gene: TRBV20-1
CDR3aa: CSASTFSYNSPLHF
CDR3nt: TGCAGTGCTAGCACGTTCTCCTATAATTCACCCCTCCACTTT

abundance: -
d_gene: TRBD1
j_gene: TRBJ2-5
v_gene: TRBV6-1
CDR3aa: CASSPDRVLSETQYF
CDR3nt: TGTGCCAGCAGCCCGGACAGGGTACTAAGCGAGACCCAGTACTTC

abundance: -
d_gene: -
j_gene: TRBJ1-6
v_gene: TRBV20-1
CDR3aa: CSARDRRVALSSPLHF
CDR3nt: TGCAGTGCTAGAGATCGGAGAGTGGCGCTTAGTTCACCCCTCCACTTT

abundance: many
d_gene: -
j_gene: TRBJ2-7
v_gene: TRBV5-5
CDR3aa: CASSRDGIYEQYF
CDR3nt: TGTGCCAGCAGTCGCGACGGGATTTACGAGCAGTACTTC

abundance: few
d_gene: -
j_gene: TRBJ2-3
v_gene: TRBV11-2
CDR3aa: CASSFRQSITDTQYF
CDR3nt: TGTGCCAGCAGCTTTAGACAGTCAATCACAGATACGCAGTATTTT

abundance: few
d_gene: -
j_gene: TRBJ1-2
v_gene: TRBV7-9
CDR3aa: CASSLSSSGAVYYGYTF
CDR3nt: TGTGCCAGCAGCTTATCTTCGTCAGGAGCCGTTTACTATGGCTACACCTTC

abundance: -
d_gene: -
j_gene: TRBJ1-4
v_gene: TRBV25-1
CDR3aa: CATSTGRAEKLFF
CDR3nt: TGTGCCACCTCAACAGGGAGAGCTGAAAAACTGTTTTTT